A selection of T cell receptor beta chains follows, all from one sample in a study of human T cells and chemical hapten exposure. Via MiXCR, TCRdb re-called the RACE reads, giving one row per CDR3 protein. In the table there are roughly 82,000 distinct CDR3 sequences, roughly 10% of which are singletons. The starting material was whole blood, obtained in connection with sensitization to the hapten diphenylcyclopropenone (DPC). These receptors originate from a woman aged 55-69 years with alopecia areata. Some clones in this sample may be carry-over from other donors' samples. CDR3s include the opening cysteine and the closing phenylalanine or tryptophan. A D gene is named only where the DNA matches it firmly. Clone size appears in some rows only: once, few, many, or a class for an expanded clone.

D gene: -; J gene: TRBJ1-2; V gene: TRBV2; clone size: few; CDR3 protein: CASRAQGPYGYTF; CDR3 DNA: TGTGCCAGCAGGGCCCAGGGCCCGTATGGCTACACCTTC
D gene: TRBD2; J gene: TRBJ2-3; V gene: TRBV6-2/TRBV6-3; clone size: many; CDR3 protein: CASSRPGTSGPTDTQYF; CDR3 DNA: TGTGCCAGCAGCCGACCAGGGACTAGCGGGCCGACAGATACGCAGTATTTT
D gene: -; J gene: TRBJ1-1; V gene: TRBV10-1; clone size: many; CDR3 protein: CASSESQNTEAFF; CDR3 DNA: TGCGCCAGCAGTGAGTCGCAGAACACTGAAGCTTTCTTT
D gene: -; J gene: TRBJ2-3; V gene: TRBV7-6; clone size: many; CDR3 protein: CASSSEKTDTQYF; CDR3 DNA: TGTGCCAGCAGCTCGGAGAAAACAGATACGCAGTATTTT
D gene: -; J gene: TRBJ2-1; V gene: TRBV6-1; clone size: many; CDR3 protein: CASIQSHRVSYNEQFF; CDR3 DNA: TGTGCCAGCATCCAGTCCCACCGAGTCTCCTACAATGAGCAGTTCTTC
D gene: TRBD1; J gene: TRBJ1-5; V gene: TRBV4-2; clone size: -; CDR3 protein: CASSQEGQGIQPQHF; CDR3 DNA: TGTGCCAGCAGCCAGGAGGGACAGGGCATTCAGCCCCAGCATTTT
D gene: -; J gene: TRBJ2-5; V gene: TRBV9; clone size: many; CDR3 protein: CASSVRGSFQETQYF; CDR3 DNA: TGTGCCAGCAGCGTGCGGGGCTCGTTCCAAGAGACCCAGTACTTC
D gene: TRBD2; J gene: TRBJ2-1; V gene: TRBV5-1; clone size: few; CDR3 protein: CASSLVASGTYNEQFF; CDR3 DNA: TGCGCCAGCAGCTTGGTGGCTAGCGGAACCTACAATGAGCAGTTCTTC
D gene: TRBD2; J gene: TRBJ2-3; V gene: TRBV5-3; clone size: few; CDR3 protein: CARSLDSVEAGADTQYF; CDR3 DNA: TGTGCCAGAAGCTTGGACTCCGTGGAAGCGGGGGCAGATACGCAGTATTTT
D gene: TRBD1; J gene: TRBJ2-5; V gene: TRBV7-9; clone size: -; CDR3 protein: CASSSRQGIGETQYF; CDR3 DNA: TGTGCCAGCAGCTCCCGACAGGGGATAGGGGAGACCCAGTACTTC
D gene: -; J gene: TRBJ2-3; V gene: TRBV5-1; clone size: many; CDR3 protein: CASSRGQGTDTQYF; CDR3 DNA: TGCGCCAGCTCGAGGGGCCAGGGAACAGATACGCAGTATTTT
D gene: TRBD2; J gene: TRBJ2-7; V gene: TRBV9; clone size: many; CDR3 protein: CASSGTGTSGSYEQYF; CDR3 DNA: TGTGCCAGCAGCGGAACCGGGACTAGCGGGTCCTACGAGCAGTACTTC
D gene: TRBD1; J gene: TRBJ1-2; V gene: TRBV7-8; clone size: many; CDR3 protein: CASSLGAPRQGRRYTF; CDR3 DNA: TGTGCCAGCAGCTTAGGAGCCCCCAGACAGGGGCGACGCTACACCTTC
D gene: TRBD1; J gene: TRBJ1-2; V gene: TRBV5-1; clone size: many; CDR3 protein: CASSWGQLYGYTF; CDR3 DNA: TGCGCCAGCAGCTGGGGACAGCTCTATGGCTACACCTTC
D gene: TRBD1; J gene: TRBJ1-2; V gene: TRBV9; clone size: few; CDR3 protein: CASSVDRGYGYTF; CDR3 DNA: TGTGCCAGCAGCGTAGACAGGGGCTATGGCTACACCTTC
D gene: -; J gene: TRBJ1-1; V gene: TRBV20-1; clone size: many; CDR3 protein: CSAKRGGWTNTEAFF; CDR3 DNA: TGCAGTGCTAAGAGAGGGGGATGGACGAACACTGAAGCTTTCTTT
D gene: -; J gene: TRBJ2-7; V gene: TRBV19; clone size: -; CDR3 protein: CASSIYSWHPEGEQYF; CDR3 DNA: TGTGCCAGTAGTATATATTCTTGGCACCCCGAGGGTGAGCAGTACTTC
D gene: TRBD1; J gene: TRBJ2-1; V gene: TRBV12-3/TRBV12-4; clone size: many; CDR3 protein: CASSLRQGYNEQFF; CDR3 DNA: TGTGCCAGCAGTTTGAGACAGGGGTACAATGAGCAGTTCTTC
D gene: TRBD1; J gene: TRBJ1-6; V gene: TRBV7-9; clone size: -; CDR3 protein: CASSSTGAYNSPLHF; CDR3 DNA: TGTGCCAGCAGCTCGACAGGGGCTTATAATTCACCCCTCCACTTT
D gene: -; J gene: TRBJ2-7; V gene: TRBV5-1; clone size: few; CDR3 protein: CASSGTTDGKLIDF; CDR3 DNA: TGCGCCAGCAGCGGTACTACGGACGGAAAGCTTATAGACTTC
D gene: -; J gene: TRBJ1-5; V gene: TRBV20-1; clone size: -; CDR3 protein: CSARGRGALVDGNQPQHF; CDR3 DNA: TGCAGTGCTAGAGGGAGGGGGGCGCTTGTTGACGGCAATCAGCCCCAGCATTTT
D gene: -; J gene: TRBJ1-1; V gene: TRBV12-3/TRBV12-4; clone size: -; CDR3 protein: CASKLQLNTEAFF; CDR3 DNA: TGTGCCAGCAAGCTACAGTTGAACACTGAAGCTTTCTTT
D gene: TRBD2; J gene: TRBJ2-5; V gene: TRBV6-1; clone size: few; CDR3 protein: CASSELGEGAQYF; CDR3 DNA: TGTGCCAGCAGTGAATTGGGGGAGGGCGCCCAGTACTTC
D gene: TRBD1; J gene: TRBJ1-2; V gene: TRBV7-9; clone size: many; CDR3 protein: CASSTTGTDYGYTF; CDR3 DNA: TGTGCCAGCAGCACAACCGGGACAGACTATGGCTACACCTTC
D gene: -; J gene: TRBJ1-1; V gene: TRBV29-1; clone size: few; CDR3 protein: CSGCGDYTEAFF; CDR3 DNA: TGCAGCGGATGTGGGGACTACACTGAAGCTTTCTTT
D gene: -; J gene: TRBJ2-7; V gene: TRBV7-9; clone size: -; CDR3 protein: CASSRTNEQYF; CDR3 DNA: TGTGCCAGCAGCAGAACCAACGAGCAGTACTTC
D gene: -; J gene: TRBJ1-4; V gene: TRBV7-9; clone size: many; CDR3 protein: CASSPQGSGNEKLFF; CDR3 DNA: TGTGCCAGCAGCCCTCAGGGATCGGGTAATGAAAAACTGTTTTTT
D gene: TRBD2; J gene: TRBJ2-7; V gene: TRBV5-1; clone size: many; CDR3 protein: CASSRMPGTSFNEQYF; CDR3 DNA: TGCGCCAGCAGCCGGATGCCCGGGACTAGCTTTAACGAGCAGTACTTC
D gene: TRBD2; J gene: TRBJ2-7; V gene: TRBV29-1; clone size: -; CDR3 protein: CSVLLRSGGPGEQYF; CDR3 DNA: TGCAGCGTCTTGCTTCGATCGGGGGGGCCTGGTGAGCAGTACTTC
D gene: -; J gene: TRBJ2-3; V gene: TRBV6-5; clone size: few; CDR3 protein: CASSQWGGGTDTQYF; CDR3 DNA: TGTGCCAGCAGCCAGTGGGGCGGGGGCACAGATACGCAGTATTTT
D gene: -; J gene: TRBJ2-7; V gene: TRBV6-5; clone size: many; CDR3 protein: CASSDRWGIDEQYF; CDR3 DNA: TGTGCCAGCAGCGATCGGTGGGGGATCGACGAGCAGTACTTC
D gene: TRBD1; J gene: TRBJ1-2; V gene: TRBV7-2; clone size: -; CDR3 protein: CASTLLGQNYGYTF; CDR3 DNA: TGTGCCAGCACCTTGTTGGGACAGAACTATGGCTACACCTTC
D gene: -; J gene: TRBJ2-5; V gene: TRBV2; clone size: many; CDR3 protein: CASSVGGGGPVETQYF; CDR3 DNA: TGTGCCAGCAGTGTTGGTGGCGGGGGCCCCGTAGAGACCCAGTACTTC
D gene: TRBD1; J gene: TRBJ2-4; V gene: TRBV20-1; clone size: -; CDR3 protein: CSANRDSQNIQYF; CDR3 DNA: TGCAGTGCTAATAGGGACAGTCAAAACATTCAGTACTTC
D gene: -; J gene: TRBJ1-1; V gene: TRBV27; clone size: many; CDR3 protein: CASSRGVQGGTEAFF; CDR3 DNA: TGTGCCAGCAGTCGAGGGGTACAGGGTGGGACTGAAGCTTTCTTT
D gene: -; J gene: TRBJ1-1; V gene: TRBV5-1; clone size: few; CDR3 protein: CASSLAGWTEAFF; CDR3 DNA: TGCGCCAGCAGCTTGGCGGGTTGGACTGAAGCTTTCTTT
D gene: TRBD1; J gene: TRBJ2-1; V gene: TRBV2; clone size: many; CDR3 protein: CASSNERQGPSKFF; CDR3 DNA: TGTGCCAGCAGCAACGAAAGACAGGGCCCCTCGAAGTTCTTC
D gene: -; J gene: TRBJ2-3; V gene: TRBV10-1; clone size: -; CDR3 protein: CASSDMDGLDTQYF; CDR3 DNA: TGCGCCAGCAGTGACATGGACGGCTTGGATACGCAGTATTTT
D gene: -; J gene: TRBJ2-1; V gene: TRBV11-2; clone size: few; CDR3 protein: CASSLLRGGPYSEQFF; CDR3 DNA: TGTGCCAGCAGCTTATTGCGCGGGGGCCCCTACAGTGAGCAGTTCTTC
D gene: TRBD1; J gene: TRBJ1-4; V gene: TRBV20-1; clone size: -; CDR3 protein: CSARDDRGNEKLFF; CDR3 DNA: TGCAGTGCTAGAGACGACAGGGGTAATGAAAAACTGTTTTTT
D gene: -; J gene: TRBJ2-7; V gene: TRBV21-1; clone size: many; CDR3 protein: CASSKAEVRDIHNEQYF; CDR3 DNA: TGTGCCAGCAGCAAAGCGGAAGTCCGGGACATCCACAACGAGCAGTACTTC
D gene: -; J gene: TRBJ1-5; V gene: TRBV2; clone size: -; CDR3 protein: CASSESEDGQPQHF; CDR3 DNA: TGTGCCAGCAGTGAAAGTGAGGACGGGCAGCCCCAGCATTTT
D gene: -; J gene: TRBJ1-1; V gene: TRBV7-9; clone size: many; CDR3 protein: CASSLLVDTEAFF; CDR3 DNA: TGTGCCAGCAGCTTATTGGTGGACACTGAAGCTTTCTTT
D gene: -; J gene: TRBJ1-1; V gene: TRBV18; clone size: few; CDR3 protein: CASSPPSRLIVEAFF; CDR3 DNA: TGTGCCAGCTCACCACCTTCCAGGTTAATAGTTGAAGCTTTCTTT
D gene: TRBD1; J gene: TRBJ1-5; V gene: TRBV6-6; clone size: -; CDR3 protein: CASSYSTSAGTGGNQPQHF; CDR3 DNA: TGTGCCAGCAGTTACTCGACGTCGGCGGGGACAGGGGGAAATCAGCCCCAGCATTTT
D gene: -; J gene: TRBJ2-2; V gene: TRBV20-1; clone size: -; CDR3 protein: CSALKVGTRTGELFF; CDR3 DNA: TGCAGTGCTCTAAAGGTCGGTACACGGACCGGGGAGCTGTTTTTT
D gene: -; J gene: TRBJ1-5; V gene: TRBV7-2; clone size: many; CDR3 protein: CASSPGQGQPQHF; CDR3 DNA: TGTGCCAGCAGCCCGGGACAAGGTCAGCCCCAGCATTTT
D gene: -; J gene: TRBJ2-7; V gene: TRBV4-1; clone size: few; CDR3 protein: CASSYSARDTYEQYF; CDR3 DNA: TGCGCCAGCAGCTACTCCGCGAGGGATACCTACGAGCAGTACTTC
D gene: -; J gene: TRBJ1-4; V gene: TRBV9; clone size: many; CDR3 protein: CASSDPTSTNEKLFF; CDR3 DNA: TGTGCCAGCAGCGACCCAACTTCAACTAATGAAAAACTGTTTTTT
D gene: -; J gene: TRBJ1-5; V gene: TRBV3-1; clone size: many; CDR3 protein: CASSPLVGNQPQHF; CDR3 DNA: TGTGCCAGCAGCCCCCTCGTCGGCAATCAGCCCCAGCATTTT